These T cell receptor beta chains were read from a single sample in a study of CD8 T cells in Susac syndrome. TCRdb passed the immunoSEQ multiplex PCR reads through MiXCR, listing each CDR3 protein once. In the table there are about 64,000 distinct CDR3 sequences, about 94% of which are singletons. Material: CD8+ T cells from PBMCs. The receptors were gathered from a human donor with multiple sclerosis. Each CDR3 is given with its conserved first and last residue. D genes are given only for firm matches. Clone size is shown for a subset of rows, as once, few, many or a class of expanded clone.

j_gene	abundance	d_gene	v_gene	CDR3aa	CDR3nt
TRBJ2-7	-	-	TRBV12-3/TRBV12-4	CASSLGGVKYEQYF	TGTGCCAGCAGTTTAGGCGGGGTGAAATACGAGCAGTACTTC
TRBJ2-5	-	TRBD1	TRBV7-9	CASSSDRAETQYF	TGTGCCAGCAGCTCCGACAGGGCAGAGACCCAGTACTTC
TRBJ2-2	once	-	TRBV20-1	CSARSETSNTGELFF	TGCAGTGCTAGATCTGAGACCTCGAACACCGGGGAGCTGTTTTTT
TRBJ1-3	-	TRBD1	TRBV30	CTWMTGISGNTIYF	TGTACCTGGATGACAGGGATCTCTGGAAACACCATATATTTT
TRBJ1-2	once	-	TRBV20-1	CSAPLPFFGGTTTNYGYTF	TGCAGTGCTCCCTTACCCTTTTTCGGAGGGACCACTACTAACTATGGCTACACCTTC
TRBJ2-3	-	TRBD1	TRBV2	CASSAGQGDTDTQYF	TGTGCCAGCAGTGCGGGACAGGGGGACACAGATACGCAGTATTTT
TRBJ2-1	-	TRBD2	TRBV7-3	CASSSVAGGYNEQFF	TGTGCCAGCAGCTCAGTAGCGGGAGGCTACAATGAGCAGTTCTTC
TRBJ2-7	-	TRBD2	TRBV30	CAWSVLRSGGASYEQYF	TGTGCCTGGAGTGTACTGCGTAGCGGGGGGGCCTCCTACGAGCAGTACTTC
TRBJ2-7	-	-	TRBV5-6	CASSLAVRGSEQYF	TGTGCCAGCAGCTTGGCCGTCAGAGGAAGCGAGCAGTACTTC
TRBJ2-7	-	TRBD1	TRBV20-1	CSASSGQGAWEQYF	TGCAGTGCTAGTTCGGGACAGGGGGCGTGGGAGCAGTACTTC
TRBJ2-1	-	TRBD2	TRBV24-1	CATRLAGEHEQFF	TGTGCCACGAGACTAGCGGGAGAACATGAGCAGTTCTTC
TRBJ2-3	-	TRBD1	TRBV30	CAWSGQGPTDTQYF	TGTGCCTGGAGTGGACAGGGTCCCACAGATACGCAGTATTTT
TRBJ2-7	-	TRBD1	TRBV29-1	CSVKTGGHEQYF	TGCAGCGTTAAGACAGGGGGCCACGAGCAGTACTTC
TRBJ2-7	-	TRBD1	TRBV4-3	CASSRGSGTGVYEQYF	TGCGCCAGCAGCCGAGGCTCCGGGACAGGGGTCTACGAGCAGTACTTC
TRBJ2-3	-	TRBD1	TRBV7-7	CASSQGQGADTQYF	TGTGCCAGCAGCCAGGGACAGGGGGCGGATACGCAGTATTTT
TRBJ2-1	-	-	TRBV19	CASSEKVADYNEQFF	TGTGCCAGTAGTGAGAAAGTAGCGGACTACAATGAGCAGTTCTTC
TRBJ2-7	-	-	TRBV28	CASSSHAGTALEQYF	TGTGCCAGCAGTTCCCATGCCGGGACGGCGCTCGAGCAGTACTTC
TRBJ1-2	-	TRBD1	TRBV23-1	CASSRDRGYTF	TGCGCCAGCAGTCGGGACAGAGGCTACACCTTC
TRBJ2-7	-	TRBD1	TRBV30	CACRDRSTYEQYF	TGTGCCTGTAGGGACAGGTCAACCTACGAGCAGTACTTC
TRBJ2-1	-	-	TRBV15	CATSRGFNEQFF	TGTGCCACCAGCAGAGGGTTCAATGAGCAGTTCTTC
TRBJ2-3	-	TRBD2	TRBV12-3/TRBV12-4	CASTIAGSRTDTQYF	TGTGCCAGCACTATAGCGGGGTCACGCACAGATACGCAGTATTTT
TRBJ2-1	-	TRBD2	TRBV2	CASSDPSGRDYNEQFF	TGTGCCAGCAGCGATCCTAGCGGGAGGGACTACAATGAGCAGTTCTTC
TRBJ1-1	-	-	TRBV11-2	CASSNTGWTEAFF	TGTGCCAGCAGCAACACAGGGTGGACTGAAGCTTTCTTT
TRBJ1-5	-	TRBD1	TRBV12-3/TRBV12-4	CASSFIGTGQPQHF	TGTGCCAGCAGTTTTATTGGGACAGGCCAGCCCCAGCATTTT
TRBJ1-1	few	-	TRBV27	CASSLSGTEAFF	TGTGCCAGCAGTTTATCGGGCACTGAAGCTTTCTTT
TRBJ2-1	-	TRBD2	TRBV5-1	CASSQWGGEGPYNEQFF	TGCGCCAGCAGCCAATGGGGAGGGGAGGGCCCCTACAATGAGCAGTTCTTC
TRBJ1-5	-	-	TRBV19	CASSIDQGVGNQPQHF	TGTGCCAGTAGTATAGATCAGGGCGTTGGCAATCAGCCCCAGCATTTT
TRBJ2-1	-	-	TRBV27	CASSFRGRRNEQFF	TGTGCCAGCAGTTTTCGGGGGCGCCGGAATGAGCAGTTCTTC
TRBJ2-1	-	TRBD1	TRBV28	CASTDRPGNFNYNEQFF	TGTGCCAGCACGGACAGGCCAGGTAACTTCAACTACAATGAGCAGTTCTTC
TRBJ2-3	-	-	TRBV27	CASSLSGLPADTQYF	TGTGCCAGCAGTTTATCGGGACTCCCCGCAGATACGCAGTATTTT
TRBJ2-2	once	TRBD2	TRBV6-2/TRBV6-3	CASSYSQLAGTGELFF	TGTGCCAGCAGTTACTCGCAACTAGCGGGCACCGGGGAGCTGTTTTTT
TRBJ1-1	-	-	TRBV29-1	CSVFGVNTEAFF	TGCAGCGTCTTTGGGGTGAACACTGAAGCTTTCTTT
TRBJ1-1	once	TRBD1	TRBV19	CASISGTGNTEAFF	TGTGCCAGTATTTCGGGGACAGGGAACACTGAAGCTTTCTTT
TRBJ2-7	once	-	TRBV5-1	CASSLTASSYEQYF	TGCGCCAGCAGTTTGACAGCTAGTTCCTACGAGCAGTACTTC
TRBJ2-1	-	TRBD1	TRBV29-1	CSVVGTGVHNEQFF	TGCAGCGTTGTAGGGACAGGGGTACACAATGAGCAGTTCTTC
TRBJ1-1	-	-	TRBV6-5	CASSPSENTEAFF	TGTGCCAGCAGTCCTAGTGAGAACACTGAAGCTTTCTTT
TRBJ2-5	-	TRBD2	TRBV5-4	CASSGGLAIQETQYF	TGTGCCAGCAGTGGGGGACTAGCGATTCAAGAGACCCAGTACTTC
TRBJ2-1	-	TRBD2	TRBV30	CAWSPGLAGGEQFF	TGTGCCTGGAGCCCAGGACTAGCGGGGGGGGAGCAGTTCTTC
TRBJ2-1	-	TRBD2	TRBV3-1	CASSQEGSGSGNEQFF	TGTGCCAGCAGCCAAGAGGGAAGCGGGAGTGGCAATGAGCAGTTCTTC
TRBJ2-6	-	TRBD1	TRBV30	CAWGAGTEWSGANVLTF	TGTGCCTGGGGGGCCGGGACAGAATGGTCCGGGGCCAACGTCCTGACTTTC
TRBJ2-1	-	-	TRBV7-8	CASSLSTGWVSEQFF	TGTGCCAGCAGCTTAAGTACAGGGTGGGTTAGTGAGCAGTTCTTC
TRBJ2-1	-	TRBD2	TRBV20-1	CSAPPLDRTSLNEQFF	TGCAGTGCTCCCCCCCTCGACAGGACTAGCTTGAATGAGCAGTTCTTC
TRBJ2-3	-	TRBD2	TRBV27	CASSPTAGVWDTQYF	TGTGCCAGCAGTCCAACAGCGGGGGTATGGGATACGCAGTATTTT
TRBJ2-2	once	-	TRBV5-6	CASSLGTNTGELFF	TGTGCCAGCAGCTTGGGGACCAACACCGGGGAGCTGTTTTTT
TRBJ2-1	-	-	TRBV3-1	CASSQVLGYNEQFF	TGTGCCAGCAGCCAAGTTCTCGGATACAATGAGCAGTTCTTC
TRBJ2-1	-	TRBD2	TRBV29-1	CSVERESLFF	TGCAGCGTTGAGCGGGAGTCACTGTTCTTC
TRBJ1-6	-	TRBD1	TRBV27	CASSFRDSNSPLHF	TGTGCCAGCAGCTTCCGGGACAGCAATTCACCCCTCCACTTT
TRBJ2-7	-	-	TRBV4-2	CASSQEVAGISSYEQYF	TGTGCCAGCAGCCAAGAGGTGGCGGGGATAAGCTCCTACGAGCAGTACTTC
TRBJ1-1	-	-	TRBV19	CASSTGVNAAFF	TGTGCCAGTAGTACAGGGGTAAACGCAGCTTTCTTT
TRBJ2-7	once	-	TRBV29-1	CSAWDSYEQYF	TGCAGCGCCTGGGACTCCTACGAGCAGTACTTC
TRBJ2-1	-	-	TRBV27	CASSSPSGPPRGEQFF	TGTGCCAGCAGTTCACCCTCGGGACCACCTCGCGGTGAGCAGTTCTTC
TRBJ2-1	once	TRBD2	TRBV9	CASSEWASGANEQFF	TGTGCCAGCAGCGAATGGGCTAGCGGGGCCAATGAGCAGTTCTTC
TRBJ2-7	-	TRBD1	TRBV7-9	CASSSDRARYEQYF	TGTGCCAGCAGCTCAGACAGGGCTCGCTACGAGCAGTACTTC
TRBJ2-5	-	-	TRBV28	CASSSTGTPNQETQYF	TGTGCCAGCAGTTCAACCGGGACACCAAACCAAGAGACCCAGTACTTC
TRBJ2-5	-	TRBD2	TRBV4-2	CASRLGLDQETQYF	TGTGCCAGCAGACTCGGACTAGACCAAGAGACCCAGTACTTC
TRBJ2-1	-	-	TRBV5-6	CASSLSLEREQFF	TGTGCCAGCAGCTTGTCCCTGGAGAGGGAGCAGTTCTTC
TRBJ2-1	-	-	TRBV27	CASSSGTYYNEQFF	TGTGCCAGCAGCTCCGGGACCTACTACAATGAGCAGTTCTTC
TRBJ2-7	-	TRBD2	TRBV20-1	CSALTSGGTYEQYF	TGCAGTGCACTGACTAGCGGGGGGACCTACGAGCAGTACTTC
TRBJ2-1	-	TRBD2	TRBV4-3	CASSQDSSGGAGEQFF	TGCGCCAGCAGCCAAGATTCCAGCGGGGGGGCCGGTGAGCAGTTCTTC
TRBJ2-2	-	-	TRBV20-1	CSASRENTGELFF	TGCAGTGCTAGCCGGGAGAACACCGGGGAGCTGTTTTTT